The clone carrying this TCR beta chain was seen repeatedly, ten times or more. Its cognate antigen is unknown. These data come from a study of metastatic and nonmetastatic thyroid tumors. Study as a whole: A comparison of repertoires was made across blood and tumor or nodule tissue from malignant and benign thyroid patients.

Broader study findings: Benign nodules were reported to have significantly lower TCR beta diversity than malignant thyroid tumors, in blood and tumor.

As originally analysed: Clinicopathological groups supplied CDR3 differences that were used to build a distant-metastasis classifier for papillary thyroid cancer. TCRdb recomputed clones from the PCR reads via MiXCR. TCRdb assigned the V and J calls; the authors' analysis was not used. The sample comprises some 93,000 clones, 12% of which are singletons, and 11% rests with the top ten. The CDR3 is 14 amino acids. V lost 2 bases, J lost 1 base, and 2 bases stayed unmatched. Germline values: CDR1 GTSNPN, CDR2 SVGIG (reference sequence). The entire patient cohort was treatment-naive prior to thyroid surgery.

The chain carries TRBV30 and TRBJ1-5, with 7 nucleotides matching TRBD1. The clonotype was recovered from a female donor with papillary thyroid cancer or a benign thyroid nodule (not recorded which). Some clones in this sample may be carry-over from other donors' samples. Specimen: blood. CDR3 sequence: CAWSSGGSNQPQHF. CDR3 sequence (DNA): TGTGCCTGGAGTTCAGGGGGGAGCAATCAGCCCCAGCATTTT.